One sample yielded the 30 T cell receptor beta chains listed below, sequenced in a study of cytomegalovirus exposure and HLA in healthy donors. The PCR used 60 Vbeta and 13 Jbeta primers. Profiling relied on immunoSEQ multiplex PCR, and the TCRdb table lists in-frame clones only, not all of them. The top ten clones hold around 2.2% of a sample with around 110,000 clones, over 60% of them seen once. Sequencing input: PBMCs. The receptors were gathered from a young woman in good health and CMV-seronegative.

This chain joins TRBV11-2 and TRBJ2-7; TRBD2 agrees at 11 bases. Trimming removed 5 bases from V and 4 bases from J; junction bases left unmatched: 7. This CDR3 spans 15 amino acids. Germline V gene data show CDR1 as SGHAT and CDR2 as FQNNGV. As DNA, the CDR3 is TGTGCCAGCAGCGCAAGACTAGCGGGAACGTACGAGCAGTACTTC. It codes for CASSARLAGTYEQYF.

The rearrangement uses TRBV9 and TRBJ2-2; D may be TRBD2 (6 bases). This CDR3 comprises 14 residues. Germline assignment: CDR1 SGDLS and CDR2 YYNGEE. V was trimmed by 0 bases and J by 5 bases, leaving 8 bases between them. The CDR3 DNA sequence: TGTGCCAGCAGCGTAGTGGCGGGGACCGGGGAGCTGTTTTTT. Protein product: CASSVVAGTGELFF.

The chain couples TRBV7-9 to TRBJ2-5; D is perhaps TRBD1 (6 bases). The J call is in doubt because the DNA end fits TRBJ2-7 better. This CDR3 has 15 residues. Germline V CDR1 and CDR2: SEHNR, FQNEAQ (reference sequence). The CDR3: CASSLVGRGDSEQYF. The CDR3 DNA follows: TGTGCCAGCAGCTTAGTCGGCAGGGGAGATTCCGAGCAGTACTTC.

V usage is TRBV9 and J usage is TRBJ2-3; 7 bases align to TRBD2. The CDR3 is 13 amino acids. The trim removed 1 base at V and 6 bases at J, leaving 2 bases unmatched. Germline loops: CDR1 SGDLS, CDR2 YYNGEE. CDR3 DNA sequence: TGTGCCAGCAGCGTACGGGACTACGATACGCAGTATTTT. Encoded protein: CASSVRDYDTQYF.

The V call is TRBV6-5, the J call TRBJ1-1; no reliable D call. Trimming shortened V by 0 bases and J by 1 base, and 6 bases separated the two germline ends. Looked up from germline, CDR1 is MNHEY and CDR2 is SVGAGI. CDR3 length: 14 residues. CDR3 bases: TGTGCCAGCAGTTACTCGGGAGGGAACACTGAAGCTTTCTTT. It translates to CASSYSGGNTEAFF.

This rearrangement joins TRBV6-5 to TRBJ1-2, with TRBD1 matching over 10 bases. This CDR3 has 15 amino acids. With 0 bases clipped from V and 8 bases from J, the junction kept 6 bases outside the gene matches. Germline CDR1 reads MNHEY; CDR2 reads SVGAGI. CDR3 sequence (DNA): TGTGCCAGCAGTTACTCCGGGACAGGGGAAGGCGGCTACACCTTC. This encodes CASSYSGTGEGGYTF.

This chain uses TRBV6-6 with TRBJ1-5; 9 positions match TRBD1. V dropped 6 bases and J dropped 4; count of bases not matched to a gene: 7. Germline lookup yields CDR1 MNHNY and CDR2 SVGAGI (reference sequence). The CDR3 runs 15 residues. The CDR3 DNA is TGTGCCAGCAGCACACAGGGGGCTGGGAATCAGCCCCAGCATTTT. It is translated as CASSTQGAGNQPQHF.

This chain links TRBV5-4 with TRBJ2-7; 7 bases are shared with TRBD1. This CDR3 comprises 15 residues. J was trimmed by 2 bases and V by 5 bases; bases with no gene match: 10. Germline V gives CDR1 SGHNT, CDR2 YYREEE (reference sequence). The CDR3 nucleotides are TGTGCCAGCAGGCCAGCCCGGACAGGTCCCTACGAGCAGTACTTC. Translating gives CASRPARTGPYEQYF.

The chain carries TRBV2 and TRBJ2-1; 8 bases fit TRBD1. Germline CDR1 is SNHLY and CDR2 is FYNNEI. V lost 3 bases to trimming and J lost 9 bases; unmatched junction nucleotides: 7. This CDR3 region has 14 residues. The CDR3 reads CASSDVRGPAEQFF. The CDR3 nucleotides read TGTGCCAGCAGTGATGTCAGGGGGCCCGCTGAGCAGTTCTTC.

This clone was counted between two and nine times. This chain uses TRBV4-1 with TRBJ2-7; 9 bases are shared with TRBD1. With V trimmed by 0 bases and J by 6 bases, 9 bases remained unmatched. CDR3 length: 16 amino acids. CDR1 is MGHRA, CDR2 YSYEKL, per germline. The CDR3 region is CASSQDRDRVLGEQYF. For the CDR3, the DNA is TGCGCCAGCAGCCAAGATCGGGACAGGGTGTTAGGCGAGCAGTACTTC.

The chain joins TRBV6-5 to TRBJ2-7, with 9 bases that match TRBD1. The V segment lost 7 bases and the J segment 0 bases; nucleotides outside the gene matches: 7. The CDR3 runs to 15 residues. CDR1 and CDR2 (germline): MNHEY, SVGAGI. The CDR3 DNA sequence: TGTGCCAGCATGGAGGGACAGGGCATCTCCTACGAGCAGTACTTC. Its translation is CASMEGQGISYEQYF.

The J gene is TRBJ2-1, the V gene TRBV10-2, with TRBD2 identical over 13 bases. Trimming took 6 bases from V and 7 from J; bases not matched to a gene: 6. The CDR3 has 15 residues. Germline values: CDR1 WSHSY, CDR2 SAAADI. The CDR3 spells CASSPTSGRINEQFF. The CDR3 DNA sequence: TGCGCCAGCAGCCCGACTAGCGGGAGGATTAATGAGCAGTTCTTC.

The chain employs TRBV6-5 and TRBJ2-1, with TRBD2 matching over 8 bases. CDR1 is MNHEY, CDR2 SVGAGI, per germline. V dropped 0 bases and J dropped 7; count of bases not matched to a gene: 8. This CDR3 region has 16 residues. CDR3 in amino acids: CASSYSITSGPNEQFF. CDR3 DNA: TGTGCCAGCAGTTACTCGATTACTAGCGGACCAAATGAGCAGTTCTTC.

The rearrangement links TRBV30 to TRBJ1-1; 8 bases align to TRBD1. Germline-derived CDR1 and CDR2 are GTSNPN and SVGIG (reference sequence). V lost 4 bases and J lost 5; bases outside the gene matches: 15. The CDR3 spans 16 residues. This CDR3 is CAWNSGQGRGRTEAFF. The CDR3 bases are TGTGCCTGGAATTCCGGACAGGGCCGGGGAAGAACTGAAGCTTTCTTT.

Only one count was recorded for this clone. The gene calls are TRBV10-3 and TRBJ2-2, with D possibly TRBD1 on 5 matching bases. CDR1 and CDR2 (germline): ENHRY, SYGVKD. The CDR3 has 14 residues. V gave up 10 bases and J gave up 5 bases, with 17 bases separating them. The CDR3 loop is CATAGQGGTGELFF. The CDR3 DNA follows: TGTGCCACCGCCGGCCAGGGTGGTACCGGGGAGCTGTTTTTT.

The V gene is TRBV6-1, the J gene TRBJ1-1; the D is unclear. The V gene's germline CDR1 is MNHNS and CDR2 SASEGT. V lost 4 bases and J 1 base, leaving 7 bases between the germline ends. The CDR3 has 13 amino acids. CDR3 nucleotide sequence: TGTGCCAGCAGTGGAAGAGAGAACACTGAAGCTTTCTTT. Its protein product is CASSGRENTEAFF.

This rearrangement joins TRBV29-1 to TRBJ2-7, with 8 nucleotides matching TRBD1. CDR1 SQVTM and CDR2 ANQGSEA come from the germline V gene. The ends lost 4 bases at V and 5 bases at J; junction bases unmatched: 7. The CDR3 extends over 13 amino acids. The DNA for the CDR3 is TGCAGCGTTGGGAGAGGACAGGGTAACGAGCAGTACTTC. Translating gives CSVGRGQGNEQYF.

This chain links TRBV7-6 with TRBJ2-6; 10 nucleotides match TRBD1. The V and J ends lost 5 bases and 0 bases, in that order; junction bases with no gene match: 7. The CDR3 extends over 18 amino acids. Germline values: CDR1 SGHVS, CDR2 FNYEAQ. CDR3 sequence reads: CASSPQTGGYSGANVLTF. CDR3 nucleotides: TGTGCCAGCAGCCCCCAGACAGGGGGCTACTCTGGGGCCAACGTCCTGACTTTC.

The sample holds a few counts of this clone. The DNA for the CDR3 is TGTGCCAGCAGCCCTACTCTAGGGGGAAACACAGATACGCAGTATTTT. Translating gives CASSPTLGGNTDTQYF. This chain links TRBV11-1 with TRBJ2-3; tentatively, D is TRBD1 (6 bases). Germline CDR1 and CDR2: SGHAT and FQDESV (reference sequence). Trimming took off 5 bases at V and 2 bases at J, with 17 bases between the two ends. The CDR3 extends over 16 amino acids.

In its sample, this clone was seen a few times. The chain joins TRBV6-5 to TRBJ2-1, with TRBD1 identical over 8 bases. Germline lookup yields CDR1 MNHEY and CDR2 SVGAGI. This CDR3 is built from 14 residues. Trimming at V came to 5 bases and at J to 5 bases, leaving 5 bases not matched to a gene. CDR3 DNA sequence: TGTGCCAGCAGTGACCGGACAGGGAACAATGAGCAGTTCTTC. This sequence encodes CASSDRTGNNEQFF.

The chain is built from TRBV28 and TRBJ2-6; 7 nucleotides agree with TRBD1. This CDR3 has 17 amino acids. Germline assignment: CDR1 MDHEN and CDR2 SYDVKM. V trimming: 3 bases; J trimming: 2 bases; junction bases outside the gene matches: 7. The CDR3 nucleotides are TGTGCCAGCAGTTTGTTACAGGGGAAAGCTGGGGCCAACGTCCTGACTTTC. Protein product: CASSLLQGKAGANVLTF.

About this clone: The junction shows a germline mismatch at one end, possibly a read error. The V gene is TRBV5-5, the J gene TRBJ1-1; D is unclear. The germline V gene encodes CDR1 SGHKS and CDR2 YYEKEE (reference sequence). CDR3 length equals 13 residues. CDR3 protein: CASGLTVNTEAFF. The CDR3 DNA is TGTGCCAGCGGCTTGACGGTGAACACTGAAGCTTTCTTT.

The genes are TRBV18 and TRBJ2-2, with 12 bases fitting TRBD1. From germline, CDR1 is KGHSH and CDR2 LQKENI. The ends lost 4 bases at V and 0 bases at J; junction bases unmatched: 6. CDR3 length: 18 residues. The CDR3 nucleotides are TGTGCCAGCTCACAACCAGGGACAGGGGGCGCGAACACCGGGGAGCTGTTTTTT. Its translation is CASSQPGTGGANTGELFF.

This clone came up a few times. This chain joins TRBV4-3 and TRBJ1-1, with 9 nucleotides matching TRBD1. CDR1 and CDR2 from the germline V gene are LGHNA and YSLEER. This CDR3 has 18 amino acids. V trimming: 4 bases; J trimming: 1 base; junction bases outside the gene matches: 13. The CDR3 DNA reads TGCGCCAGCAGCCTTGGACATAGACAGGGGGTAACGAACACTGAAGCTTTCTTT. Encoded protein: CASSLGHRQGVTNTEAFF.

The chain is built from TRBV5-6 and TRBJ2-1; 10 nucleotides match TRBD2. This CDR3 spans 15 amino acids. Germline CDR1 reads SGHDT; CDR2 reads YYEEEE. V gave up 0 bases and J gave up 4 bases; unmatched junction bases: 1. CDR3 sequence (DNA): TGTGCCAGCAGCTTGGGGACTAGCGGATACAATGAGCAGTTCTTC. Encoded protein: CASSLGTSGYNEQFF.

This sequence joins TRBV7-8 and TRBJ1-1; TRBD1 agrees at 8 bases. The CDR3 runs to 14 residues. Germline trimming cut 3 bases from V and 5 bases from J; bases unmatched to any gene: 5. Germline-derived CDR1 and CDR2 are SGHVS and FQNEAQ. Here the CDR3 reads CASSLDRVRTEAFF. Here the CDR3 DNA reads TGTGCCAGCAGCTTGGACAGGGTGAGAACTGAAGCTTTCTTT.

The chain combines TRBV28 with TRBJ2-7; TRBD1 matches at 8 bases. CDR3 length: 15 amino acids. CDR1 is MDHEN, CDR2 SYDVKM, per germline. V shed 5 bases, J shed 0 bases, and the junction held 6 bases outside the gene matches. DNA for the CDR3: TGTGCCAGCAGTCTTGGACAGGGACACTCCTACGAGCAGTACTTC. It codes for CASSLGQGHSYEQYF.

This sequence joins TRBV9 and TRBJ1-2, with 8 nucleotides matching TRBD1. The J segment lost 6 bases and the V segment lost 0 bases, leaving 10 bases of the junction unmatched. Germline CDR1 is SGDLS and CDR2 is YYNGEE. This CDR3 region has 16 residues. CDR3 protein: CASSVDGGQGGDGYTF. DNA of the CDR3: TGTGCCAGCAGCGTAGACGGAGGACAGGGAGGAGATGGCTACACCTTC.

The chain couples TRBV11-2 to TRBJ2-7; D possibly corresponds to TRBD2 (5 bases). Between the trimmed V and J ends, which lost 7 bases and 7 bases, there was a span of 17 bases. Germline assignment: CDR1 SGHAT and CDR2 FQNNGV. CDR3 length: 13 residues. CDR3 amino acids: CASTPTEDLEQYF. The CDR3, as DNA: TGTGCCAGCACCCCGACGGAGGACTTAGAGCAGTACTTC.

The rearrangement uses TRBV10-3 and TRBJ1-1, with a weak D call TRBD1 (6 bases). CDR1 and CDR2 from the germline V gene are ENHRY and SYGVKD. This CDR3 is 15 amino acids long. The V and J ends lost 4 bases and 3 bases respectively, with 15 bases between them. CDR3 protein: CAISGRGGGDTEAFF. As DNA, the CDR3 is TGTGCCATCAGTGGCCGGGGAGGGGGGGACACTGAAGCTTTCTTT.